A selection of T cell receptor beta chains follows, all from one sample in a study of regulatory T cells in long-lasting Graves disease. From the multiplex PCR reads, TCRdb called clonotypes with MiXCR, one entry per CDR3 protein. The sample includes some 600,000 distinct CDR3 sequences, 15% to 20% seen only once; the top ten take more than 10%. Another study also made use of these data, one on T cells in Graves' hyperthyroidism and ophthalmopathy.

Sequencing used peripheral blood mononuclear cells (PBMCs), obtained at new diagnosis, from a patient treated with antithyroid drugs. The receptor source for this set is a young man with Graves disease. The CDR3 runs from the conserved cysteine through the conserved F or W. D genes are given only for firm matches. Size values are once, few and many counts, or a class for expanded clones, and some rows have none.

>TRBJ2-1|TRBD2|TRBV27|many
CASSLKRGRAYNEQFF
TGTGCCAGCAGTTTAAAGCGGGGCAGAGCGTACAATGAGCAGTTCTTC
>TRBJ2-1|-|TRBV9|-
CASSQGWEQNEQFF
TGTGCCAGCAGCCAAGGGTGGGAACAGAATGAGCAGTTCTTC
>TRBJ2-1|-|TRBV12-3/TRBV12-4|many
CASSLIVGTSGGEQFF
TGTGCCAGCAGCCTGATAGTCGGGACATCCGGGGGTGAGCAGTTCTTC
>TRBJ2-7|-|TRBV5-1|many
CASSLAAGQSSYEQYF
TGCGCCAGCAGCTTGGCAGCAGGACAGAGCTCCTACGAGCAGTACTTC
>TRBJ1-2|-|TRBV7-9|-
CASSLGPGGLKGYTF
TGTGCCAGCAGCTTAGGGCCGGGGGGTTTGAAAGGCTACACCTTC
>TRBJ2-7|-|TRBV5-1|many
CASSFQDWAGEQYF
TGCGCCAGCAGCTTCCAAGACTGGGCCGGGGAGCAGTACTTC
>TRBJ2-7|TRBD1|TRBV5-1|many
CASSWGTGGSDEQYF
TGCGCCAGCAGCTGGGGGACAGGGGGCTCCGACGAGCAGTACTTC
>TRBJ2-1|TRBD2|TRBV28|-
CASSPLAGGFNEQFF
TGTGCCAGCAGCCCCCTAGCGGGAGGGTTCAATGAGCAGTTCTTC
>TRBJ2-6|TRBD1|TRBV29-1|-
CSVGITGAGANVLTF
TGCAGCGTGGGGATCACAGGGGCTGGGGCCAACGTCCTGACTTTC
>TRBJ2-7|TRBD2|TRBV27|many
CASSFGLAGDEQYF
TGTGCCAGCAGTTTTGGACTAGCGGGAGACGAGCAGTACTTC
>TRBJ2-1|TRBD2|TRBV7-9|-
CASSPGTSGRIGQFF
TGTGCCAGCAGCCCCGGGACTAGCGGGAGGATTGGGCAGTTCTTC
>TRBJ2-1|-|TRBV20-1|many
CSARDPLDEQFF
TGCAGTGCTAGAGATCCCCTAGATGAGCAGTTCTTC
>TRBJ1-1|-|TRBV30|-
CAWSEGQVEAFF
TGTGCCTGGAGTGAGGGGCAGGTTGAAGCTTTCTTT
>TRBJ2-7|-|TRBV24-1|few
CATSVPGQYEQYF
TGTGCCACCAGTGTTCCAGGACAGTACGAGCAGTACTTC
>TRBJ1-3|-|TRBV5-1|-
CASSFSPLRETGNTIYF
TGCGCCAGCAGCTTTTCCCCCCTCAGGGAGACGGGAAACACCATATATTTT
>TRBJ2-3|-|TRBV3-1|-
CASSQDELLSTDTQYF
TGTGCCAGCAGCCAAGATGAGCTGCTAAGCACAGATACGCAGTATTTT
>TRBJ1-2|-|TRBV9|-
CASSPEVFSDYGYTF
TGTGCCAGCAGCCCCGAGGTATTTAGCGACTATGGCTACACCTTC
>TRBJ2-7|-|TRBV12-3/TRBV12-4|many
CASSLRRSEQYF
TGTGCCAGCAGTTTACGTCGGTCGGAGCAGTACTTC
>TRBJ2-1|TRBD2|TRBV5-1|few
CASSSFGHSGLAGGIYNEQFF
TGCGCCAGCAGCAGCTTCGGGCACTCGGGACTAGCGGGAGGGATATACAATGAGCAGTTCTTC
>TRBJ2-5|-|TRBV20-1|-
CSARDMGEVWETQYF
TGCAGTGCTAGAGATATGGGCGAGGTTTGGGAGACCCAGTACTTC
>TRBJ1-2|TRBD1|TRBV28|many
CASSKGTGGFYYGYTF
TGTGCCAGCAGTAAAGGGACAGGGGGTTTTTACTATGGCTACACCTTC
>TRBJ2-1|-|TRBV30|few
CAWITGSYNEQFF
TGTGCCTGGATTACAGGGTCCTACAATGAGCAGTTCTTC
>TRBJ2-5|-|TRBV5-1|few
CASSLAGDLGETQYF
TGCGCCAGCAGCTTGGCGGGAGATCTAGGAGAGACCCAGTACTTC
>TRBJ1-5|-|TRBV2|many
CASGTRGRQPQHF
TGTGCCAGTGGGACCCGGGGCAGACAGCCCCAGCATTTT
>TRBJ1-1|-|TRBV20-1|many
CSAKGGSMNTEAFF
TGCAGTGCCAAAGGCGGGAGCATGAACACTGAAGCTTTCTTT
>TRBJ1-5|-|TRBV6-1|few
CASSEEGIYSNQPQHF
TGTGCCAGCAGTGAAGAAGGCATCTATAGCAATCAGCCCCAGCATTTT
>TRBJ2-3|TRBD2|TRBV20-1|few
CSALGRGDTDTQYF
TGCAGTGCCCTGGGGAGGGGAGACACAGATACGCAGTATTTT
>TRBJ1-5|-|TRBV11-2|many
CASSLLSGDQPQHF
TGTGCCAGCAGCTTACTTAGCGGGGATCAGCCCCAGCATTTT
>TRBJ2-2|TRBD1|TRBV19|few
CASSISQGAFTGELFF
TGTGCCAGTAGTATAAGCCAGGGGGCGTTCACCGGGGAGCTGTTTTTT
>TRBJ2-3|TRBD1|TRBV2|-
CASRGTGGWLDTQYF
TGTGCCAGCAGGGGGACAGGGGGATGGTTGGATACGCAGTATTTT
>TRBJ2-1|TRBD2|TRBV6-1|many
CASRLAGGPNEQFF
TGTGCCAGCAGATTAGCGGGAGGGCCGAATGAGCAGTTCTTC
>TRBJ2-1|-|TRBV7-9|few
CASSLLGSDAYNEQFF
TGTGCCAGCAGCCTCCTAGGGTCGGACGCCTACAATGAGCAGTTCTTC
>TRBJ2-2|-|TRBV9|many
CASSVARDTGELFF
TGTGCCAGCAGCGTAGCTCGGGACACCGGGGAGCTGTTTTTT
>TRBJ2-4|TRBD1|TRBV28|-
CASSYSRQGRYRRNIQYF
TGTGCCAGCAGTTACTCCCGACAGGGGCGCTACCGGAGAAACATTCAGTACTTC
>TRBJ2-7|TRBD1|TRBV5-1|-
CASSLRGTAEGDEQYF
TGCGCCAGCAGCTTGAGGGGGACAGCTGAAGGAGACGAGCAGTACTTC
>TRBJ2-3|TRBD2|TRBV12-3/TRBV12-4|many
CASSETSGRRDTQYF
TGTGCCAGCAGTGAGACTAGCGGCCGTCGAGATACGCAGTATTTT
>TRBJ2-1|-|TRBV9|-
CASSVVDKEQFF
TGTGCCAGCAGCGTAGTCGACAAAGAGCAGTTCTTC
>TRBJ1-4|TRBD1|TRBV25-1|few
CASTGTDPEKLFF
TGTGCCAGTACCGGGACAGATCCCGAAAAACTGTTTTTT
>TRBJ2-7|TRBD1|TRBV10-3|once
CAISGVAPETGTGEQYF
TGTGCCATCAGTGGGGTTGCGCCAGAAACCGGGACAGGCGAGCAGTACTTC
>TRBJ2-3|TRBD2|TRBV7-3|many
CASSFGTSGTDTQYF
TGTGCCAGCAGCTTCGGGACTAGCGGCACAGATACGCAGTATTTT
>TRBJ1-2|-|TRBV12-3/TRBV12-4|-
CASSPGGTPGEKYGYTF
TGTGCCAGCAGTCCCGGGGGGACACCGGGGGAGAAATATGGCTACACCTTC
>TRBJ1-1|-|TRBV18|many
CASSPGAGGTEAFF
TGTGCCAGCAGCCCAGGAGCGGGGGGCACTGAAGCTTTCTTT
>TRBJ1-2|-|TRBV11-2|many
CASSLDWAPVNYGYTF
TGTGCCAGCAGCTTAGATTGGGCACCCGTTAACTATGGCTACACCTTC
>TRBJ2-1|-|TRBV19|-
CASSTLLYNEQFF
TGTGCCAGTAGTACATTACTATACAATGAGCAGTTCTTC
>TRBJ1-1|-|TRBV5-1|-
CASSLDGEAFF
TGCGCCAGCAGCTTGGACGGGGAGGCTTTCTTT
>TRBJ2-1|TRBD2|TRBV5-4|few
CASSLTSGGASYNEQFF
TGTGCCAGCAGCTTGACTAGCGGCGGAGCGTCCTACAATGAGCAGTTCTTC
>TRBJ2-7|TRBD2|TRBV20-1|many
CSARETSGRQYEQYF
TGCAGTGCTAGAGAAACTAGCGGGAGACAGTACGAGCAGTACTTC